A single sample is the source of the 15 T cell receptor beta chains below, sequenced in a study of T cell responses to AZD1222 COVID-19 vaccine. The table came from immunoSEQ multiplex PCR; TCRdb's copy has only in-frame clones and leaves some out. The sample yields some 150,000 clones, around 86% seen once. The sample in question was peripheral blood, obtained 28 days after the second AZD1222 dose. The source of these receptors is an adult who received the AZD1222 COVID-19 vaccine.

V usage is TRBV9 and J usage is TRBJ2-7; 7 nucleotides agree with TRBD2. With 4 bases clipped from V and 1 base from J, the junction kept 11 bases outside the gene matches. The CDR3 consists of 16 residues. Germline CDR1 is SGDLS and CDR2 is YYNGEE. CDR3 DNA: TGTGCCAGCAGCCCCGCGTGGGGCGGGAGATCCTACGAGCAGTACTTC. Translation gives CASSPAWGGRSYEQYF.

The CDR3 sequence: CASSKIRSDNNSPLHF. The CDR3 DNA sequence: TGTGCCAGCAGCAAAATAAGGTCAGACAATAATTCACCCCTCCACTTT. The chain has TRBV21-1 and TRBJ1-6; TRBD1, as called in the table, went unchecked against the DNA. TRBV21-1 is shown as a pseudogene. The CDR3 extends over 16 amino acids.

In DNA form, the CDR3 reads TGTGCCAGCAGCAAAGAGGGCCCCAGGCATCAGCCCCAGCATTTT. This codes for CASSKEGPRHQPQHF. The J gene is TRBJ1-5, the V gene TRBV21-1. TRBV21-1 is tagged as a pseudogene. The CDR3 has 15 amino acids.

The chain carries TRBV29-1 and TRBJ1-1, with 9 bases that match TRBD1. CDR1 is SQVTM, CDR2 ANQGSEA, per germline. The ends lost 6 bases at V and 5 bases at J; junction bases unmatched: 7. This CDR3 has 13 amino acids. The CDR3 region has the DNA TGCAGCGTCGAGACAGGGGGTGGTACTGAAGCTTTCTTT. It translates to CSVETGGGTEAFF.

V and J are TRBV6-5 and TRBJ1-5; possible D gene TRBD1, 6 bases. Germline loops: CDR1 MNHEY, CDR2 SVGAGI. There are 14 residues in the CDR3. The V end was cut by 7 bases, the J end by 1 base, with 11 bases between. CDR3 in DNA: TGTGCCAGCAACCCCACAGGGAGCAATCAGCCCCAGCATTTT. Protein product: CASNPTGSNQPQHF.

This clone was counted once. V usage is TRBV28 and J usage is TRBJ1-2; 12 bases map to TRBD1. Germline CDR1 is MDHEN and CDR2 is SYDVKM. Trimming at V came to 5 bases and at J to 2 bases, leaving 6 bases not matched to a gene. The CDR3 length is 16 residues. This CDR3 reads CASSLPGQGANYGYTF. CDR3 DNA: TGTGCCAGCAGTCTCCCGGGACAGGGGGCGAACTATGGCTACACCTTC.

The chain joins TRBV2 to TRBJ2-4; no reliable D call. This CDR3 has 16 amino acids. The germline CDR1 and CDR2 sequences are SNHLY and FYNNEI. The V gene lost 2 bases and the J gene lost 0 bases, with 11 bases spanning the gap. CDR3 bases: TGTGCCAGCAGTGAATTTTCCGGAGTAGCCAAAAACATTCAGTACTTC. It is translated as CASSEFSGVAKNIQYF.

The chain uses TRBV6-5 and TRBJ1-3; no firm D call. V was shortened by 2 bases and J by 0 bases, with 8 bases between the two germline ends. CDR3 length: 15 residues. Germline assignment: CDR1 MNHEY and CDR2 SVGAGI. CDR3 nucleotides: TGTGCCAGCAGTTACAGCCGAAGCTCTGGAAACACCATATATTTT. Amino acids: CASSYSRSSGNTIYF.

The chain couples TRBV28 to TRBJ2-4; D may be TRBD1 (6 bases). In germline, CDR1 is MDHEN, CDR2 SYDVKM. The CDR3 totals 18 residues. Trimming pared 1 base from V and 3 bases from J, leaving 19 bases between. In DNA, the CDR3 is TGTGCCAGCAGTTTATCATTACAGGGCTTTAACATCAAAAACATTCAGTACTTC. Protein product: CASSLSLQGFNIKNIQYF.

V usage is TRBV6-5 and J usage is TRBJ2-3; TRBD2 matches at 7 bases. Germline CDR1 and CDR2: MNHEY and SVGAGI. This CDR3 region has 16 residues. J was trimmed by 5 bases and V by 2 bases; bases with no gene match: 10. The CDR3 DNA sequence: TGTGCCAGCAGTTACACTAGCGCGGATCGGGGAGATACGCAGTATTTT. Amino acid sequence: CASSYTSADRGDTQYF.

This CDR3 is CASSIRAGWYEQYF. The CDR3, as DNA: TGTGCCAGTAGTATAAGAGCGGGATGGTACGAGCAGTACTTC. The V and J genes are TRBV19 and TRBJ2-7, with 7 bases lining up with TRBD2. CDR3 size: 14 residues. CDR1 is LNHDA, CDR2 SQIVND, per germline (reference sequence). Trimming removed 2 bases from V and 4 bases from J; junction bases left unmatched: 5. The full variable domain, completed using reference TRBV19 and TRBJ2-7, is DGGITQSPKYLFRKEGQNVTLSCEQNLNHDAMYWYRQDPGQGLRLIYYSQIVNDFQKGDIAEGYSVSREKKESFPLTVTSAQKNPTAFYLCASSIRAGWYEQYFGPGTRLTVT.

The genes are TRBV10-3 and TRBJ2-2; TRBD2 matches 10 bases. V shed 8 bases and J 6 bases; nucleotides not matched to a gene: 15. The CDR3 extends over 17 amino acids. The germline gives CDR1 ENHRY, CDR2 SYGVKD. The chain's CDR3 is CAIQKGIAGGPPGELFF. For the CDR3, the DNA is TGTGCCATCCAAAAGGGGATAGCGGGAGGTCCTCCCGGGGAGCTGTTTTTT.

The V gene is TRBV19, the J gene TRBJ2-3; D is ambiguous. This CDR3 is 11 amino acids long. The V gene lost 6 bases and the J gene lost 3 bases, with 4 bases spanning the gap. CDR1 is LNHDA and CDR2 is SQIVND in the germline V gene (reference sequence). CDR3 in DNA: TGTGCCAGTAGGAATACAGATACGCAGTATTTT. Its protein is CASRNTDTQYF.

The CDR3 coding sequence is TGTGCCAGCAGTTACATTCGGGAGACCCAGTACTTC. This gives the protein CASSYIRETQYF. V and J are TRBV25-1 and TRBJ2-5; D unclear. The V and J ends lost 5 bases and 5 bases respectively, with 9 bases between them. CDR1 and CDR2 from the germline V gene are MGHDK and SYGVNS. The length of the CDR3 is 12 residues.

The sample holds a few counts of this clone. The V and J genes are TRBV5-8 and TRBJ2-2; D may correspond to TRBD1 or TRBD2 (6 bases each). This CDR3 region has 16 residues. V was pared by 3 bases and J by 7 bases, with 19 bases between. The germline V gene has CDR1 SGHTS and CDR2 YDEGEE. CDR3 nucleotides: TGTGCCAGCAGCTCTTCGGGGGCAAACTGGGGCGGGGAGCTGTTTTTT. Amino acid sequence: CASSSSGANWGGELFF.